This T cell receptor (beta chain) was sequenced during a study of OX40 agonist ivuxolimab in advanced cancers. Across the study: Patients were infused with ivuxolimab every 2 weeks at 0.01 to 10 mg/kg. Study-level points and caveats: By week 6 at 0.1 to 3.0 mg/kg, blood CD4+ and CD8+ T cells had expanded clonally.

On this clone itself: Its antigen is undetermined.

Assay used: immunoSEQ multiplex PCR; TCRdb lists only in-frame clones, some missing. The table includes some 30,000 clones, about 90% detected once. The CDR3 runs to 14 residues. Trimming cost V 5 bases and J 5 bases, with 15 bases left between them. The V gene's germline CDR1 is SEHNR and CDR2 FQNEAQ (reference sequence). Sequencing used CD4+ or CD8+ T cells sorted from blood, obtained in a trial of the OX40 agonist ivuxolimab. The sequence came from an adult with an advanced solid tumor such as melanoma, head and neck, liver or kidney cancer. The V and J genes are TRBV7-9 and TRBJ2-5; D tentatively reads TRBD1 or TRBD2 (5 bases each). CDR3 residues: CASSGPGPRETQYF. DNA of the CDR3: TGTGCCAGCAGCGGCCCGGGACCGCGGGAGACCCAGTACTTC.